Listed below are T cell receptor beta chains from one sample, sequenced in a study of T cell responses to AZD1222 COVID-19 vaccine. Assay: immunoSEQ multiplex PCR; the TCRdb copy retains only in-frame clones and omits some. The sample carries about 110,000 clones, about four fifths recorded once. The starting material was peripheral blood, obtained on day 0 of AZD1222 vaccination. Every receptor here comes from an adult in good health. CDR3s include the opening cysteine and the closing phenylalanine or tryptophan. A D gene is named only where the DNA matches it firmly. Some rows have no size entry. The others give once, few or many, or a class for an expanded clone.

TRBV19	TRBD2	TRBJ2-3	NA	CASTSGGSDTQYF	TGTGCCAGTACTAGCGGGGGATCAGATACGCAGTATTTT
TRBV6-5	NA	TRBJ2-2	NA	CASRRTSNTGELFF	TGTGCCAGCCGTAGGACATCGAACACCGGGGAGCTGTTTTTT
TRBV21-1	NA	TRBJ1-1	NA	CASTRPFPNNTEAFF	TGTGCCAGCACCCGACCTTTTCCTAATAACACTGAAGCTTTCTTT
TRBV2	NA	TRBJ1-5	few	CASSDWGQGQQPQHF	TGTGCCAGCAGTGATTGGGGCCAGGGCCAGCAGCCCCAGCATTTT
TRBV11-3	NA	TRBJ1-3	once	CASSLGAGNTIYF	TGTGCCAGCAGCTTAGGGGCTGGAAACACCATATATTTT
TRBV2	NA	TRBJ1-4	once	CASSGGGWEKLFF	TGTGCCAGCAGTGGAGGGGGGTGGGAAAAACTGTTTTTT
TRBV6-5	TRBD1	TRBJ1-2	NA	CASSYHRDSSGYTF	TGTGCCAGCAGTTATCACAGGGACAGTAGTGGCTACACCTTC
TRBV9	TRBD1	TRBJ2-5	once	CASSARQGSETQYF	TGTGCCAGCAGCGCCCGACAGGGCTCGGAGACCCAGTACTTC
TRBV12-3/TRBV12-4	TRBD2	TRBJ2-1	few	CASSPPLAGVQFF	TGTGCCAGCAGTCCACCACTAGCGGGGGTTCAGTTCTTC
TRBV6-5	TRBD2	TRBJ2-1	NA	CASSYSYSGRVYEQFF	TGTGCCAGCAGTTACTCGTATAGCGGGAGGGTCTATGAGCAGTTCTTC
TRBV9	TRBD1	TRBJ1-4	NA	CASSRSDREDEKLFF	TGTGCCAGCAGCCGTTCGGACAGGGAGGATGAAAAACTGTTTTTT
TRBV6-5	TRBD1	TRBJ2-5	NA	CASSLARTGKETQYF	TGTGCCAGCAGCCTCGCCCGGACAGGGAAGGAGACCCAGTACTTC
TRBV28	NA	TRBJ2-2	few	CASSLLAPGELFF	TGTGCCAGCAGTTTATTGGCGCCCGGGGAGCTGTTTTTT
TRBV7-9	TRBD2	TRBJ2-3	NA	CASSLGGSGGRTDTQYF	TGTGCCAGCAGCTTAGGTGGGAGCGGGGGACGCACAGATACGCAGTATTTT
TRBV18	NA	TRBJ1-1	NA	CASSIQVGGTEAFF	TGTGCCAGCTCAATCCAGGTTGGGGGCACTGAAGCTTTCTTT
TRBV9	TRBD1	TRBJ2-3	NA	CASSVRTGADTQYF	TGTGCCAGCAGCGTCCGGACAGGGGCAGATACGCAGTATTTT
TRBV6-4	NA	TRBJ1-6	NA	CASSELGVASPLHF	TGTGCCAGCAGTGAATTGGGTGTGGCGTCACCCCTCCACTTT
TRBV6-6	NA	TRBJ1-5	NA	CASSPSNQPQHF	TGTGCCAGCAGCCCATCCAATCAGCCCCAGCATTTT
TRBV11-1	NA	TRBJ2-5	NA	CASSPYQETQYF	TGTGCCAGCAGCCCGTACCAAGAGACCCAGTACTTC
TRBV6-5	NA	TRBJ1-2	few	CASSYDQVRGYTF	TGTGCCAGCAGTTACGACCAAGTGAGGGGCTACACCTTC
TRBV18	TRBD1	TRBJ2-7	NA	CASSPGQGSYEQYF	TGTGCCAGCTCACCGGGACAGGGATCTTACGAGCAGTACTTC
TRBV6-2/TRBV6-3	NA	TRBJ2-3	NA	CASSDTMRGTQYF	TGTGCCAGCAGTGACACGATGCGCGGTACGCAGTATTTT
TRBV20-1	NA	TRBJ2-7	few	CSASSPGSGRSYEQYF	TGCAGTGCTAGTTCCCCCGGTTCCGGGCGCTCCTACGAGCAGTACTTC
TRBV7-9	TRBD1	TRBJ1-1	once	CASSSSLDRGLGTEAFF	TGTGCCAGCAGCTCGTCCTTGGACAGGGGGCTGGGGACTGAAGCTTTCTTT
TRBV6-2/TRBV6-3	NA	TRBJ1-2	NA	CASSYGVDSRGYTF	TGTGCCAGCAGTTACGGTGTGGACAGTAGGGGCTACACCTTC
TRBV4-1	NA	TRBJ1-5	NA	CASSHRLERGGVQPQHF	TGCGCCAGCAGCCATCGCCTCGAGAGGGGGGGCGTCCAGCCCCAGCATTTT
TRBV18	TRBD1	TRBJ2-7	NA	CASSPGTGNEQYF	TGTGCCAGCTCACCCGGGACAGGGAACGAGCAGTACTTC
TRBV4-3	NA	TRBJ1-6	NA	CASSQDRGSYNSPLHF	TGCGCCAGCAGCCAAGACAGGGGTTCCTATAATTCACCCCTCCACTTT
TRBV28	TRBD2	TRBJ2-2	NA	CASSSTLAGGSGELFF	TGTGCCAGCAGTTCCACCTTAGCGGGGGGGTCCGGGGAGCTGTTTTTT
TRBV4-1	TRBD1	TRBJ1-3	NA	CASSPTGLPGNTIYF	TGCGCCAGCAGCCCGACAGGGTTACCTGGAAACACCATATATTTT
TRBV3-1/TRBV3-2	NA	TRBJ2-1	NA	CASSQLGKRVNEQFF	TGTGCCAGCAGCCAACTTGGGAAAAGGGTCAATGAGCAGTTCTTC
TRBV3-1/TRBV3-2	NA	TRBJ2-7	NA	CASSQGGFPYEQYF	TGTGCCAGCAGCCAAGGGGGGTTCCCCTACGAGCAGTACTTC
TRBV7-2	TRBD2	TRBJ2-5	NA	CASSLASGGGQETQYF	TGTGCCAGCAGCTTAGCGAGCGGCGGGGGCCAAGAGACCCAGTACTTC